This entry lists 10 T cell receptor beta chains sequenced from one sample in a study of blood T cell repertoires in COVID-19. Clones were read by immunoSEQ multiplex PCR, and TCRdb kept only the in-frame ones, dropping some. Of 40,000 or so clones listed, about four fifths are singletons. Sequenced material: peripheral blood. The receptors shown here come from an older man with acute or convalescent COVID-19.

The chain links TRBV9 to TRBJ2-5, with TRBD2 matching over 7 bases. CDR3 length: 14 amino acids. Germline V CDR1 and CDR2: SGDLS, YYNGEE. Trimming took 3 bases from V and 4 from J; bases not matched to a gene: 6. This CDR3 reads CASSAGRERETQYF. CDR3 nucleotide sequence: TGTGCCAGCAGCGCCGGGCGGGAGAGAGAGACCCAGTACTTC.

This chain uses TRBV5-4 with TRBJ1-1; 7 bases match TRBD1. The trim removed 10 bases at V and 1 base at J, leaving 7 bases unmatched. The CDR3 sequence is 13 residues long. Germline V gene lookup returns CDR1 SGHNT and CDR2 YYREEE (reference sequence). CDR3 sequence reads: CALRQGGNTEAFF. The DNA of the CDR3 is TGTGCCTTGCGACAGGGAGGGAACACTGAAGCTTTCTTT.

The gene calls are TRBV11-3 and TRBJ1-4; 7 bases align to TRBD1. Germline V lookup: CDR1 SGHNT, CDR2 YENEEA. V trimming: 5 bases; J trimming: 7 bases; junction bases outside the gene matches: 10. There are 15 residues in the CDR3. In nucleotides, the CDR3 is TGTGCCAGCAGCCCCTCGGCAGGGGGATGTGAAAAACTGTTTTTT. Encoded protein: CASSPSAGGCEKLFF.

In DNA, the CDR3 is TGTGCCAGCAGCTTAACAGGGGCCGGTGAGCAGTTCTTC. It specifies CASSLTGAGEQFF. The V and J genes are TRBV7-9 and TRBJ2-1, with 7 bases that match TRBD1. CDR3 length equals 13 residues. Germline CDR1 and CDR2: SEHNR and FQNEAQ (reference sequence). V trimming: 2 bases; J trimming: 9 bases; junction bases outside the gene matches: 4.

This sequence joins TRBV7-2 and TRBJ2-7, with TRBD2 matching 9 bases. Trimming took 2 bases from V and 1 from J; bases not matched to a gene: 6. The CDR3 extends over 16 amino acids. Germline CDR1 reads SGHTA; CDR2 reads FQGNSA. The CDR3 DNA is TGTGCCAGCAGCTTAAGTAGCGGGGGACTGTCCTACGAGCAGTACTTC. Translating gives CASSLSSGGLSYEQYF. The complete variable domain, with remaining parts taken from reference TRBV7-2 and TRBJ2-7, reads GAGVSQSPSNKVTEKGKDVELRCDPISGHTALYWYRQSLGQGLEFLIYFQGNSAPDKSGLPSDRFSAERTGGSVSTLTIQRTQQEDSAVYLCASSLSSGGLSYEQYFGPGTRLTVT.

The chain joins TRBV7-2 to TRBJ2-7; 10 bases align to TRBD1. The germline V gene has CDR1 SGHTA and CDR2 FQGNSA. The CDR3 is made up of 16 amino acids. With 5 bases clipped from V and 4 bases from J, the junction kept 11 bases outside the gene matches. The DNA for the CDR3 is TGTGCCAGCAGCCTTAATTCCGGGACAGGGGCTTACGAGCAGTACTTC. Amino acids: CASSLNSGTGAYEQYF.

The chain combines TRBV28 with TRBJ1-1, with D unclear. Trimming cost V 4 bases and J 2 bases, with 11 bases left between them. The CDR3 runs 14 residues. From germline, CDR1 is MDHEN and CDR2 SYDVKM. The CDR3 spells CASSSHSGNTEAFF. The CDR3 nucleotides are TGTGCCAGCAGTTCCCATTCGGGTAACACTGAAGCTTTCTTT.

This clone occurred a few times. The V and J genes are TRBV19 and TRBJ1-4; D is undetermined. Trimming removed 8 bases from V and 8 bases from J, with 12 bases in between. CDR3 length equals 12 residues. Germline-derived CDR1 and CDR2 are LNHDA and SQIVND (reference sequence). The CDR3 DNA sequence: TGTGCCAGTCAGAGGAAAAACGAAAAACTGTTTTTT. Protein sequence: CASQRKNEKLFF.

CDR3 protein: CASSLAASYNEQFF. CDR3 nucleotides: TGTGCCAGCAGTTTAGCGGCCTCCTACAATGAGCAGTTCTTC. The genes are TRBV28 and TRBJ2-1; unclear D gene. The CDR3 runs to 14 residues. Trimming left V 2 bases short and J 0 bases short, with 5 bases between. The germline V gene has CDR1 MDHEN and CDR2 SYDVKM.

The chain is built from TRBV9 and TRBJ2-5; TRBD2 matches at 14 bases. The CDR3 has 18 residues. Trimming removed 4 bases from V and 2 bases from J; junction bases left unmatched: 10. Per germline, CDR1 SGDLS and CDR2 YYNGEE. CDR3: CASSSSGTSGSHQETQYF. CDR3 sequence (DNA): TGTGCCAGCAGCTCCTCCGGGACTAGCGGGAGCCATCAAGAGACCCAGTACTTC.